This T cell receptor (beta chain) was found in a study of blood T cell repertoires in COVID-19. Which cohort a participant joined came from the clinical history participants gave. CDR1 is SGHDN, CDR2 FVKESK, per germline. V was clipped by 0 bases and J by 2 bases; unmatched bases: 0. This CDR3 contains 15 residues. The protocol was immunoSEQ multiplex PCR, while the TCRdb copy is restricted to in-frame clones and leaves out a portion. The sample carries 400,000 or so clones, roughly 91% recorded once. The sequenced sample consisted of PBMCs or T cells enriched from blood (not recorded which). The rearrangement joins TRBV14 to TRBJ2-1, with 8 positions matching TRBD2. The clonotype originates from a man aged 18 to 35 who had recovered from COVID-19. The CDR3 here is CASSQDSGTYNEQFF. CDR3 DNA sequence: TGTGCCAGCAGCCAAGATAGCGGGACCTACAATGAGCAGTTCTTC.